This T cell receptor (beta chain) came from a study of blood T cell repertoires in COVID-19. Study-level background: Researchers got acute and convalescent COVID-19 samples from the United States, Italy and Spain. The cDNA or gDNA used as material had been derived from T cells, B-cell-depleted T cells, or PBMCs.

Profiled with immunoSEQ multiplex PCR; TCRdb holds only in-frame clones, not every one. The sample carries 280,000 or so clones, 70% to 90% recorded once. This clone was detected ten times or more. V was pared by 2 bases and J by 7 bases, with 5 bases of the junction left unmatched. The length of the CDR3 is 13 residues. Germline-derived CDR1 and CDR2 are SGHRS and YFSETQ. The specimen was peripheral blood. The gene calls are TRBV5-1 and TRBJ2-7, with TRBD1 matching 8 bases. This TCR derives from a man aged 18 to 30 with active or convalescent COVID-19. CDR3 coding DNA: TGCGCCAGCAGCTTTCCGGACAGGGATGAGCAGTACTTC. Translation gives CASSFPDRDEQYF.